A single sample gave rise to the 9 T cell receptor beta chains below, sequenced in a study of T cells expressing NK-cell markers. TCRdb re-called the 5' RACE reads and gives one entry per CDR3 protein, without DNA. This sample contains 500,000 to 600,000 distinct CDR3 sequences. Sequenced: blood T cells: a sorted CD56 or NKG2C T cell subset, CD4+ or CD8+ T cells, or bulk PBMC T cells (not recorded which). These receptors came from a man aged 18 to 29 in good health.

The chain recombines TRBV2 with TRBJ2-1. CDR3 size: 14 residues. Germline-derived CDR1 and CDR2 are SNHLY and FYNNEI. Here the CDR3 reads CASIPQGTYNEQFF.

CDR3: CASRPTGGLTDTQYF. This chain joins TRBV6-5 and TRBJ2-3; TCRdb's D call, TRBD1, is unchecked because there is no DNA. The germline V gene has CDR1 MNHEY and CDR2 SVGAGI. CDR3 length: 15 amino acids.

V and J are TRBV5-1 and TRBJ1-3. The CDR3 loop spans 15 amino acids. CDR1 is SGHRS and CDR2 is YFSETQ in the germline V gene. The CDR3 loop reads CASSSRPTQEDTIYF.

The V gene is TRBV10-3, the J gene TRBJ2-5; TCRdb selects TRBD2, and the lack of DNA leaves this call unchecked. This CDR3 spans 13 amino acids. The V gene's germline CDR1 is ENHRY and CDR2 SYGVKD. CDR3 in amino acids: CAIGTSGKETQYF.

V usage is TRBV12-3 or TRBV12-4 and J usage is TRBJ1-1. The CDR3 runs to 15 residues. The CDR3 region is CASSLELAGNTEAFF.

CDR3 loop: CSVETPGRYEQYF. The rearrangement links TRBV29-1 to TRBJ2-7; checking the TCRdb D call of TRBD1 is not possible without DNA. CDR3 length equals 13 residues. Germline lookup yields CDR1 SQVTM and CDR2 ANQGSEA.

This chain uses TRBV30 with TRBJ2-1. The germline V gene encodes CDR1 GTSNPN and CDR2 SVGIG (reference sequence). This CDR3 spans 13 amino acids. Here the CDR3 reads CAWRVGPNNEQFF.

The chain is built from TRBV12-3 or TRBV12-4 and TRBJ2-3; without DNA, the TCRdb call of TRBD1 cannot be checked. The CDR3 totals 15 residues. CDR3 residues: CASGDRGQGPDTQYF.

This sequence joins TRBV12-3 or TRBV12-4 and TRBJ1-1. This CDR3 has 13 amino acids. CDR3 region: CASLTTVTMKAFF.